What follows is one T cell receptor (beta chain) and its context. Its antigen is as yet unknown. This record comes from a study of CD8+CD57+ T cells in acquired aplastic anemia. Study-level results: Almost 30 sequences, all CD8+ CDR3, were shared between patients and controls.

TCR beta VDJ and CDR3 profiling used genomic DNA as template. TCRdb reprocessed the reads via MiXCR and lists one record per CDR3 protein. The sample includes a few hundred thousand distinct CDR3 sequences, 61% of them seen just once. The trim removed 4 bases at V and 7 bases at J, leaving 9 bases unmatched. The V gene's germline CDR1 is SGHVS and CDR2 FQNEAQ. The CDR3 is made up of 15 amino acids. The sequence derives from a human donor in good health. The sequencing sample was made of sorted CD4+, CD8+, or CD8+CD57+ T cells (not recorded which) from PBMCs. This chain links TRBV7-8 with TRBJ1-2, with 10 bases fitting TRBD1. CDR3 sequence reads: CASSSGQGGAAGYTF. The CDR3 coding sequence is TGTGCCAGCAGCTCCGGACAGGGGGGGGCAGCTGGCTACACCTTC. The full variable domain, completed using reference TRBV7-8 and TRBJ1-2, is GAGVSQSPRYKVAKRGQDVALRCDPISGHVSLFWYQQALGQGPEFLTYFQNEAQLDKSGLPSDRFFAERPEGSVSTLKIQRTQQEDSAVYLCASSSGQGGAAGYTFGSGTRLTVV.